This record concerns one T cell receptor (beta chain) sequence. The germline V gene has CDR1 SGHRS and CDR2 YFSETQ. CDR3 size: 15 residues. The V end was cut by 0 bases, the J end by 6 bases, with 13 bases between. Clones were read by immunoSEQ multiplex PCR, and TCRdb kept only the in-frame ones, dropping some. Here the sample spans about 100,000 clones, less than 95% being singletons. The sample belongs to a study of siplizumab effects on memory and regulatory T cells. This chain joins TRBV5-1 and TRBJ2-1, with D maybe TRBD2 (5 bases). The sequenced sample consisted of Tregs sorted from blood. This clonotype originated in a human donor in good health. CDR3 bases: TGCGCCAGCAGCTTGGCGCTAGCTCTGAGCAATGAGCAGTTCTTC. This translates into CASSLALALSNEQFF.